This TCR beta chain came from a study of blood T cell repertoires in COVID-19. For the study at large: Italy, Spain and the United States were the sources of the convalescent and acute COVID-19 samples. Sources were T cells, B-cell-depleted T cells, or PBMCs; the material itself was cDNA or gDNA.

The CDR3 spans 16 residues. From germline, CDR1 is MNHEY and CDR2 SMNVEV (reference sequence). V trimming: 5 bases; J trimming: 2 bases; junction bases outside the gene matches: 12. Seattle enrolled patients during active infection and tracked them longitudinally. Under the authors' procedure: Counts of nucleated cells, estimated from reference gene primer amplification, were obtained. Assay: immunoSEQ multiplex PCR; the TCRdb copy retains only in-frame clones and omits some. The DNA gave D and trimming, while V, J and clone size come from that table. The table records approximately 110,000 clones, 80% to 95% of them present only once.

The TCR comes from a man over 45 with COVID-19, enrolled during active disease. The sample was peripheral blood. J is TRBJ2-7 and V is TRBV27, with 7 bases that match TRBD1. The CDR3 region is CASSPIPGTAAYEQYF. In DNA, the CDR3 is TGTGCCAGCAGTCCGATCCCCGGGACAGCAGCCTACGAGCAGTACTTC.